One sample yielded the 17 T cell receptor beta chains listed below, sequenced in a study of cytomegalovirus exposure and HLA in healthy donors. The PCR had 60 Vbeta and 13 Jbeta primers. The repertoire was sequenced with immunoSEQ multiplex PCR; TCRdb's copy has only in-frame clones and lacks some. The data hold approximately 150,000 clones, with 65% to 85% observed a single time. The sample comprised PBMCs. The receptors were sampled from a woman aged 40 to 50 in good health and CMV-seropositive.

The chain links TRBV9 to TRBJ1-1; TRBD1 aligns across 8 bases. In germline, CDR1 is SGDLS, CDR2 YYNGEE. The CDR3 extends over 15 amino acids. Trimming at V came to 3 bases and at J to 7 bases, leaving 11 bases not matched to a gene. CDR3 sequence: CASSAVATGGSEAFF. DNA for the CDR3: TGTGCCAGCAGCGCAGTAGCAACAGGGGGTAGTGAAGCTTTCTTT.

The chain has TRBV5-1 and TRBJ2-3, with 12 bases identical to TRBD2. Germline V gene lookup returns CDR1 SGHRS and CDR2 YFSETQ. Germline trimming cut 5 bases from V and 8 bases from J; bases unmatched to any gene: 6. The CDR3 covers 14 residues. CDR3 residues: CASRDPSGGGTQYF. In nucleotides, the CDR3 is TGCGCCAGCAGAGACCCTAGCGGGGGGGGTACGCAGTATTTT.

As regards this clone: Other DNA sequences in the same sample also yield this CDR3. The chain carries TRBV28 and TRBJ1-3; no clear D gene. Germline V gene lookup returns CDR1 MDHEN and CDR2 SYDVKM. Trimming took 3 bases from V and 2 from J, leaving 8 bases between them. This CDR3 region has 14 residues. The CDR3 region is CASSFRGPGNTIYF. CDR3 nucleotides: TGTGCCAGCAGTTTCCGAGGGCCTGGAAACACCATATATTTT.

The chain links TRBV18 to TRBJ1-1, with TRBD1 matching over 12 bases. V lost 4 bases, J lost 6 bases, and 6 bases stayed unmatched. The CDR3 loop spans 15 amino acids. Germline loops: CDR1 KGHSH, CDR2 LQKENI. The CDR3 protein is CASSLGQGAGSEAFF. The CDR3 region has the DNA TGTGCCAGCTCACTGGGACAGGGGGCAGGGTCTGAAGCTTTCTTT.

The V call is TRBV25-1, the J call TRBJ2-7, with 7 bases identical to TRBD1. Germline-derived CDR1 and CDR2 are MGHDK and SYGVNS. This CDR3 spans 13 amino acids. V shed 8 bases and J 1 base; nucleotides not matched to a gene: 5. The CDR3 DNA sequence: TGTGCCAGCCAAGGGACAGTTTCCTACGAGCAGTACTTC. Its protein product is CASQGTVSYEQYF.

This clone was seen only once. The rearrangement joins TRBV14 to TRBJ2-7; TRBD1 matches 7 bases. The CDR3 length is 14 residues. Germline V gives CDR1 SGHDN, CDR2 FVKESK. V lost 8 bases, J lost 5 bases, and 12 bases stayed unmatched. Here the CDR3 reads CASSNRGFVHEQYF. CDR3 DNA sequence: TGTGCCAGCTCCAACAGGGGTTTCGTCCACGAGCAGTACTTC. The full variable domain, completed using reference TRBV14 and TRBJ2-7, is EAGVTQFPSHSVIEKGQTVTLRCDPISGHDNLYWYRRVMGKEIKFLLHFVKESKQDESGMPNNRFLAERTGGTYSTLKVQPAELEDSGVYFCASSNRGFVHEQYFGPGTRLTVT.

This chain joins TRBV11-1 and TRBJ1-3, with a tentative D call TRBD1 (5 bases). With 5 bases removed from V and 2 bases from J, the gap between germline ends came to 10 bases. CDR1 is SGHAT and CDR2 is FQDESV in the germline V gene (reference sequence). The CDR3 contains 14 residues. DNA for the CDR3: TGTGCCAGCAGCATTGACAGAACTGGAAACACCATATATTTT. Translated: CASSIDRTGNTIYF.

The chain employs TRBV28 and TRBJ2-7; D remains ambiguous. CDR3 length equals 12 residues. The V end lost 7 bases, the J end lost 3 bases, and 10 bases lay between the germline ends. Germline CDR1 and CDR2: MDHEN and SYDVKM. The CDR3 loop reads CASTSFRYEQYF. CDR3 in DNA: TGTGCCAGCACCTCCTTTCGCTACGAGCAGTACTTC. Full variable domain (outside the CDR3, taken from reference TRBV28 and TRBJ2-7): DVKVTQSSRYLVKRTGEKVFLECVQDMDHENMFWYRQDPGLGLRLIYFSYDVKMKEKGDIPEGYSVSREKKERFSLILESASTNQTSMYLCASTSFRYEQYFGPGTRLTVT.

The V gene is TRBV9, the J gene TRBJ2-1, with 7 bases that match TRBD2. With 0 bases clipped from V and 6 bases from J, the junction kept 6 bases outside the gene matches. The CDR3 spans 15 residues. CDR1 is SGDLS, CDR2 YYNGEE, per germline. CDR3 amino acids: CASSVARASGNEQFF. CDR3 bases: TGTGCCAGCAGCGTAGCTCGGGCTAGCGGCAATGAGCAGTTCTTC.

This chain uses TRBV10-3 with TRBJ1-2; tentative D call: TRBD1 (5 bases). Trimming pared 4 bases from V and 4 bases from J, leaving 13 bases between. Germline V gene lookup returns CDR1 ENHRY and CDR2 SYGVKD. This CDR3 is built from 14 residues. The CDR3: CAISGTRDLYGYTF. The CDR3 DNA reads TGTGCCATCAGTGGTACGCGGGACCTCTATGGCTACACCTTC.

The V call is TRBV27, the J call TRBJ1-5; the D is unclear. Per the germline V gene, CDR1 is MNHEY and CDR2 is SMNVEV (reference sequence). This CDR3 contains 16 residues. The V end was cut by 0 bases, the J end by 5 bases, with 14 bases between. In nucleotides, the CDR3 is TGTGCCAGCAGTTTATCGGTCAGGCTCAGAGATCAGCCCCAGCATTTT. It encodes CASSLSVRLRDQPQHF.

This chain connects TRBV29-1 to TRBJ2-2, with 10 bases that match TRBD2. The V gene's germline CDR1 is SQVTM and CDR2 ANQGSEA. There are 16 residues in the CDR3. With 4 bases clipped from V and 6 bases from J, the junction kept 11 bases outside the gene matches. This chain's CDR3 is CSVGTLLAGGSGELFF. CDR3 sequence (DNA): TGCAGCGTTGGCACCCTATTAGCGGGAGGCTCCGGGGAGCTGTTTTTT.

This clone was observed a few times. The chain carries TRBV2 and TRBJ1-4; 9 bases are shared with TRBD1. The CDR3 spans 19 residues. V dropped 5 bases and J dropped 3; count of bases not matched to a gene: 16. CDR1 is SNHLY, CDR2 FYNNEI, per germline. The CDR3 nucleotides read TGTGCCAGCAGTTTCCCGGACAGGGGATGGACATCGGCTAATGAAAAACTGTTTTTT. It specifies CASSFPDRGWTSANEKLFF.

The chain is built from TRBV5-1 and TRBJ1-4, with 9 bases identical to TRBD1. The CDR3 runs 14 residues. From germline, CDR1 is SGHRS and CDR2 YFSETQ. V dropped 6 bases and J dropped 6; count of bases not matched to a gene: 6. In DNA form, the CDR3 reads TGCGCCAGCACCTTTACAGGGGGCGATGAAAAACTGTTTTTT. Translating it yields CASTFTGGDEKLFF.

V usage is TRBV5-4 and J usage is TRBJ1-1; D is possibly TRBD1 (6 bases). The germline V and J ends were trimmed by 4 bases and 0 bases, with 13 bases remaining between them. The CDR3 extends over 15 amino acids. Looked up from germline, CDR1 is SGHNT and CDR2 is YYREEE (reference sequence). CDR3 coding DNA: TGTGCCAGCAGCCCGGACAGACTCTTGAACACTGAAGCTTTCTTT. Its translation: CASSPDRLLNTEAFF.

The chain recombines TRBV2 with TRBJ2-5; D unresolved. The DNA end favors TRBJ2-7, so the J call may be wrong. CDR1 and CDR2 (germline): SNHLY, FYNNEI. The CDR3 is made up of 14 amino acids. Here the CDR3 reads CASSVIASSYEQYF. As DNA, the CDR3 is TGTGCCAGCAGTGTAATTGCAAGCTCCTACGAGCAGTACTTC.

The V call is TRBV27, the J call TRBJ1-5; D is unclear. The V gene lost 10 bases and the J gene lost 0 bases, with 13 bases spanning the gap. This CDR3 is built from 14 residues. The germline gives CDR1 MNHEY, CDR2 SMNVEV (reference sequence). This chain's CDR3 is CATRLGSSNQPQHF. The CDR3 region has the DNA TGTGCCACCAGACTTGGGAGTAGCAATCAGCCCCAGCATTTT.